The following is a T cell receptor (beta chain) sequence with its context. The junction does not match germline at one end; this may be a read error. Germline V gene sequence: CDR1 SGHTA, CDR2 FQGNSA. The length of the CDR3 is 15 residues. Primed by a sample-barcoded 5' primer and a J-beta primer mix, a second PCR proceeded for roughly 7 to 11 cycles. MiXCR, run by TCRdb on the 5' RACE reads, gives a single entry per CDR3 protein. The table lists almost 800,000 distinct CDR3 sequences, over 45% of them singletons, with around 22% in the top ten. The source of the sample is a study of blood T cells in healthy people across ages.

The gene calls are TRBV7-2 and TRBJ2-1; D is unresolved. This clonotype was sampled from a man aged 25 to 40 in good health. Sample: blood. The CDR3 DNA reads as TGTCCCAGCAGCTTAGAGAGGTTCGTACGGAAGGAGCAGTTCTTC. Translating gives CPSSLERFVRKEQFF.